A single sample is the source of the 15 T cell receptor beta chains below, sequenced in a study of T-cell memory formation after mild COVID-19. TCRdb analysed the 5' RACE reads with MiXCR anew, one entry per CDR3 protein. Here the sample spans approximately 490,000 distinct CDR3 sequences, roughly 21% being singletons. Sequencing input: PBMCs or a T cell subset sorted from them (not recorded which). The receptors come from an adult woman who had mild COVID-19 (a few samples of this study predate the infection). Cell type and time point are not known.

DNA of the CDR3: TGCGCCAGCAGCTCACCCCCGACAGGCACCTACGAGCAGTACTTC. It yields the protein CASSSPPTGTYEQYF. The V gene is TRBV5-1, the J gene TRBJ2-7; tentatively, D is TRBD1 (6 bases). Trimming removed 3 bases at V and 2 bases at J, with 15 bases between. The CDR3 totals 15 residues. CDR1 is SGHRS, CDR2 YFSETQ, per germline.

This clonotype was observed a handful of times. The chain has TRBV28 and TRBJ1-1; D not resolved. CDR3 length equals 12 residues. Germline V CDR1 and CDR2: MDHEN, SYDVKM. V gave up 2 bases and J gave up 3 bases, with 4 bases separating them. The CDR3 region is CASSLRHTEAFF. The CDR3 nucleotides are TGTGCCAGCAGTTTACGCCACACTGAAGCTTTCTTT.

The J gene is TRBJ2-2, the V gene TRBV6-5; TRBD2 is a possible D gene (7 bases). V lost 2 bases, J lost 1 base, and 17 bases lay in between. Germline V gives CDR1 MNHEY, CDR2 SVGAGI. This CDR3 is 18 amino acids long. The CDR3 region has the DNA TGTGCCAGCAGTTACCCGCTGGGGGGGGCCCAGAACACCGGGGAGCTGTTTTTT. Amino acid sequence: CASSYPLGGAQNTGELFF.

There are a few counts of this clonotype. J is TRBJ2-1 and V is TRBV24-1; 9 bases are a match to TRBD2. This CDR3 contains 16 residues. The germline CDR1 and CDR2 sequences are KGHDR and SFDVKD. Trimming removed 0 bases from V and 4 bases from J; junction bases left unmatched: 3. The CDR3 is CATSDLSGRPYNEQFF. DNA of the CDR3: TGTGCCACCAGTGATTTGAGCGGGAGGCCATACAATGAGCAGTTCTTC.

This clonotype was counted a few times. The CDR3 region is CSVEGQGAYEQYF. CDR3 bases: TGCAGCGTTGAGGGGCAGGGGGCCTACGAGCAGTACTTC. This chain joins TRBV29-1 and TRBJ2-7, with 7 bases identical to TRBD1. CDR3 length equals 13 residues. CDR1 is SQVTM, CDR2 ANQGSEA, per germline. V dropped 3 bases and J dropped 2; count of bases not matched to a gene: 4.

The chain has TRBV2 and TRBJ2-3; a possible D gene is TRBD1 (5 bases). This CDR3 is 16 amino acids long. Germline V gives CDR1 SNHLY, CDR2 FYNNEI. The V and J ends lost 6 bases and 2 bases respectively, with 18 bases between them. The CDR3 loop reads CASSGWTRSDTDTQYF. Written as DNA, the CDR3 is TGTGCCAGCAGCGGATGGACACGGAGTGACACAGATACGCAGTATTTT.

The V gene is TRBV11-2, the J gene TRBJ1-2, with a tentative D call TRBD1 (6 bases). The CDR3 spans 16 residues. Trimming stripped 6 bases from V and 2 bases from J, with 19 bases between. The germline V gene encodes CDR1 SGHAT and CDR2 FQNNGV. The CDR3 is CASRTGAGGANYGYTF. The CDR3 DNA reads as TGTGCCAGCAGGACAGGTGCGGGGGGCGCGAACTATGGCTACACCTTC.

The sample holds a few counts of this clonotype. V is TRBV4-2 and J is TRBJ2-7; 8 nucleotides line up with TRBD2. J lost 0 bases, V lost 1 base, and 8 bases had no gene match. Germline loops: CDR1 LGHNA, CDR2 YNFKEQ. The CDR3 is made up of 17 amino acids. CDR3 loop: CASSQGSVAGFSYEQYF. CDR3 nucleotides: TGTGCCAGCAGCCAAGGGTCGGTAGCGGGGTTCTCCTACGAGCAGTACTTC.

The table lists this clonotype with a few counts. This sequence joins TRBV12-3 or TRBV12-4 and TRBJ2-1; 7 bases agree with TRBD2. The CDR3 spans 15 residues. With V trimmed by 6 bases and J by 4 bases, 9 bases remained unmatched. The CDR3 sequence: CASSLGRRGYNEQFF. The CDR3 DNA is TGTGCCAGCAGCCTAGGGAGGCGGGGGTACAATGAGCAGTTCTTC.

The rearrangement links TRBV3-1 to TRBJ1-6, with a tentative D call TRBD1 (6 bases). V was pared by 5 bases and J by 7 bases, with 15 bases between. Germline V CDR1 and CDR2: LGHDT, YNNKEL (reference sequence). This CDR3 is built from 15 residues. The CDR3 DNA is TGTGCCAGCAGCACCCACTCAGGGGCCAATTCACCCCTCCACTTT. The encoded protein is CASSTHSGANSPLHF.

This clonotype was recorded a few times. J is TRBJ2-3 and V is TRBV5-6; D unclear. The CDR3 spans 15 residues. The V end was cut by 1 base, the J end by 2 bases, with 11 bases between. CDR1 is SGHDT, CDR2 YYEEEE, per germline. Here the CDR3 DNA reads TGTGCCAGCAGCTTGTATCGGTCCTCCACAGATACGCAGTATTTT. Its protein is CASSLYRSSTDTQYF.

The J gene is TRBJ2-2, the V gene TRBV20-1; D uncertain. Germline values: CDR1 DFQATT, CDR2 SNEGSKA (reference sequence). The CDR3 has 13 residues. The V end was cut by 3 bases, the J end by 2 bases, with 7 bases between. The CDR3 loop is CSASKDNTGELFF. DNA for the CDR3: TGCAGTGCTAGTAAAGATAACACCGGGGAGCTGTTTTTT.

This clonotype was seen more than once but under ten times. The chain carries TRBV20-1 and TRBJ2-3, with no clear D. This CDR3 has 18 amino acids. Germline CDR1 is DFQATT and CDR2 is SNEGSKA (reference sequence). Trimming cost V 6 bases and J 8 bases, with 33 bases left between them. The CDR3: CSAAVRTAPTLVRSTQYF. CDR3 in DNA: TGCAGTGCCGCTGTCCGGACGGCACCGACCCTAGTGAGGAGTACGCAGTATTTT.

This clonotype was observed many times. The chain recombines TRBV6-2 or TRBV6-3 with TRBJ1-5; perhaps TRBD1 as D (5 bases). The CDR3 is 16 amino acids. V was trimmed by 8 bases and J by 7 bases, leaving 24 bases between them. Looked up from germline, CDR1 is MNHEY and CDR2 is SVGEGT. In nucleotides, the CDR3 is TGTGCCAGCTCTCGAGTCCGGGGGAGAAGGGGACAGCCCCAGCATTTT. This translates into CASSRVRGRRGQPQHF.

Regarding this clonotype: With a much larger clone just one base away, this may be a read error. The chain links TRBV7-2 to TRBJ2-3; D is possibly TRBD2 (6 bases). V lost 3 bases and J 2 bases, leaving 9 bases between the germline ends. This CDR3 has 14 amino acids. Germline V gene sequence: CDR1 SGHTA, CDR2 FQGNSA. The CDR3 loop is CASSFSGVTDTQYF. The CDR3 coding sequence is TGTGCCAGCAGCTTTTCGGGGGTCACAGATACGCAGTATTTT. Based on the CDR3 plus reference TRBV7-2 and TRBJ2-3, the full variable domain is GAGVSQSPSNKVTEKGKDVELRCDPISGHTALYWYRQSLGQGLEFLIYFQGNSAPDKSGLPSDRFSAERTGGSVSTLTIQRTQQEDSAVYLCASSFSGVTDTQYFGPGTRLTVL.